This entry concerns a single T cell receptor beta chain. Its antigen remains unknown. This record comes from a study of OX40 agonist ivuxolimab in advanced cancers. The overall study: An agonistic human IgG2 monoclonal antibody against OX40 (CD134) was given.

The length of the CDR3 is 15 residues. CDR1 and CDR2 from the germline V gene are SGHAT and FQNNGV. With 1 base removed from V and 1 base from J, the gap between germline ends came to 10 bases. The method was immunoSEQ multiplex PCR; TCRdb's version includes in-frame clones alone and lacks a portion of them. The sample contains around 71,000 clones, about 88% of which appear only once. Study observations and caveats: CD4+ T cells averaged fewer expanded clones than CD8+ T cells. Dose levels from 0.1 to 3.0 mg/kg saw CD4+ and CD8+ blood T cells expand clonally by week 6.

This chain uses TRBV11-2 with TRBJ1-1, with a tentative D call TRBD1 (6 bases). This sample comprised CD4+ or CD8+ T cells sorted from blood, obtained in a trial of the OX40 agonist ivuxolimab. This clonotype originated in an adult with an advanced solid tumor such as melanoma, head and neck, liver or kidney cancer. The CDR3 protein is CASSLGWGQNTEAFF. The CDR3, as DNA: TGTGCCAGCAGCTTAGGATGGGGACAGAACACTGAAGCTTTCTTT.